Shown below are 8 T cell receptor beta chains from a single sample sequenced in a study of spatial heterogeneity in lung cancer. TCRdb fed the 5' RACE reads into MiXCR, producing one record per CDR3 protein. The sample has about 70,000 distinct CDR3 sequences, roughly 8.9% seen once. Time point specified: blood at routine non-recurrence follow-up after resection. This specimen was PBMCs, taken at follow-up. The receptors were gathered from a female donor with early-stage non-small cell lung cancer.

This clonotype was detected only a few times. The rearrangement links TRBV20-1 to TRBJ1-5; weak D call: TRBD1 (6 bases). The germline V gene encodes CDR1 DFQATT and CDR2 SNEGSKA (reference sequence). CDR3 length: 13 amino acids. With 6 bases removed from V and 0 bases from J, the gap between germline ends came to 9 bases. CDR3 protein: CSAHRVSNQPQHF. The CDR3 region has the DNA TGCAGTGCCCACAGGGTTAGCAATCAGCCCCAGCATTTT.

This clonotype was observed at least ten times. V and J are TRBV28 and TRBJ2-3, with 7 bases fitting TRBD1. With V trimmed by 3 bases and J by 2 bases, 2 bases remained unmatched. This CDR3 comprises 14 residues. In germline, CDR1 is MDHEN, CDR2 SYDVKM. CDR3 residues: CASSFDRATDTQYF. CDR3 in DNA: TGTGCCAGCAGTTTCGACAGGGCCACAGATACGCAGTATTTT.

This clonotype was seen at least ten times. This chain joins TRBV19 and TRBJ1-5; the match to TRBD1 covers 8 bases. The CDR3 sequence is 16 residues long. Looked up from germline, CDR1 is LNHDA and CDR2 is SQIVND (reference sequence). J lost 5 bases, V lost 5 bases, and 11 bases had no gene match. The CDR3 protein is CASSSFKGQEDQPQHF. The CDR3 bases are TGTGCCAGTAGTTCCTTTAAGGGACAGGAGGATCAGCCCCAGCATTTT.

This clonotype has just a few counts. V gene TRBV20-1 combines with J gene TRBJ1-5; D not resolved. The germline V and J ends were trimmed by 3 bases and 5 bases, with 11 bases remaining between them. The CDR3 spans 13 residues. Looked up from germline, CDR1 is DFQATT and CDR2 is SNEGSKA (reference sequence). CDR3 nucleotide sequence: TGCAGTGCTAGTGGATTCGGGTATCAGCCCCAGCATTTT. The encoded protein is CSASGFGYQPQHF.

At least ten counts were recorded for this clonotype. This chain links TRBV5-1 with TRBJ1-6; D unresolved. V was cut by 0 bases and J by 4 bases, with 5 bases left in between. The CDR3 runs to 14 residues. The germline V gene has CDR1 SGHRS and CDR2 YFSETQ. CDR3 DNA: TGCGCCAGCAGCTTGGGGGAGTATAATTCACCCCTCCACTTT. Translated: CASSLGEYNSPLHF.

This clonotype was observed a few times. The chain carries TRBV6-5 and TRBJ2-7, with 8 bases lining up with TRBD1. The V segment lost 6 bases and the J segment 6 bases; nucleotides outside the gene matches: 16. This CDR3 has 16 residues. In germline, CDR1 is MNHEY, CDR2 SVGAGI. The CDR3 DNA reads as TGTGCCAGCAGCCCCGGGGTGTGGGACAGGAGCCGCGAGCAGTACTTC. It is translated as CASSPGVWDRSREQYF.

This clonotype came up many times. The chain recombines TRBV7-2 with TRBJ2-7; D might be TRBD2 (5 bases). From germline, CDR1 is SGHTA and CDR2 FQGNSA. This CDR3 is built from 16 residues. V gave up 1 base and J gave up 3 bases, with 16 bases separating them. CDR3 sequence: CASSLVQPGFGYEQYF. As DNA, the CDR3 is TGTGCCAGCAGCTTAGTCCAGCCGGGGTTTGGCTACGAGCAGTACTTC.

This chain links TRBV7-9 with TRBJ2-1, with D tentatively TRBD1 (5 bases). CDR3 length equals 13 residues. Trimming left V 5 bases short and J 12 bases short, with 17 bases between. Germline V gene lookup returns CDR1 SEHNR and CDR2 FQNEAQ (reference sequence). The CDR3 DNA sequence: TGTGCCAGCAGCAAGTACGACAGAGATATGCAGTTCTTC. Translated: CASSKYDRDMQFF.